Shown below are 28 T cell receptor beta chains from a single sample sequenced in a study of vaccination and CD4 T cells after COVID-19 (dated by TCRdb to between 2021 and 2023). No antigen has been identified for these receptors. The meaning of the sample's treatment or condition label: roughly 10-day PBMC culture with coronavirus spike peptide pools or control peptides (ViraFEST assay). Libraries were constructed by PCR. The sample was run on an Illumina iSeq 100. DNA from cultured CD4+ T cells underwent TCR sequencing with the Oncomine TCR Beta short-read assay at the Johns Hopkins FTIC core. TCRdb cleaned the public reads at Q25 with fastp, built clones with MiXCR and kept in-frame beta chains. Rows matching on CDR3 protein sequence are summarized as one entry with the most common DNA and genes. This sample gives approximately 11,000 distinct CDR3 sequences in total; 45% to 70% of them show up just once. The ten biggest clones cover around 20% of the sample.

Sample: CD4+ T cells from blood, cultured in vitro. These receptor sequences come from a human donor who had recovered from COVID-19.

The chain couples TRBV28 to TRBJ2-7; D might be TRBD1 (6 bases). CDR1 and CDR2 from the germline V gene are MDHEN and SYDVKM. The CDR3 has 14 residues. CDR3 amino acids: CASVRGNRAYEQYF. For the CDR3, the DNA is TGTGCGAGCGTAAGAGGGAACAGGGCCTACGAGCAGTACTTC.

The chain links TRBV6-1 to TRBJ1-5, with a weak D call TRBD1 (5 bases). This CDR3 is built from 20 residues. Germline CDR1 reads MNHNS; CDR2 reads SASEGT. With 6 bases removed from V and 0 bases from J, the gap between germline ends came to 27 bases. The CDR3 region is CASRTNRQSLKDLSNQPQHF. CDR3 DNA: TGTGCCAGCAGGACTAACCGACAGTCTCTAAAAGATCTTAGCAATCAGCCCCAGCATTTT.

V gene TRBV6-2 or TRBV6-3 combines with J gene TRBJ2-7, with D possibly being TRBD2 (6 bases). Deletions cut 5 bases from V and 12 bases from J, with 14 bases between. The CDR3 consists of 11 residues. CDR1 MNHEY and CDR2 SVGEGT come from the germline V gene. As DNA, the CDR3 is TGTGCCAGCAGTAACGGCCCCGGGGGGTACTTC. Translation: CASSNGPGGYF.

This clonotype was recorded a few times. Sequence at one end of the junction differs from germline and may be a read error. This chain uses TRBV7-2 with TRBJ1-2, with D unclear. There are 13 residues in the CDR3. Germline V lookup: CDR1 SGHTA, CDR2 FQGNSA. The CDR3 loop reads CASSSREAFTADF. The CDR3 DNA follows: TGTGCCAGCAGCTCTAGAGAGGCTTTTACGGCGGACTTC.

This sequence joins TRBV4-2 and TRBJ1-2, with D tentatively TRBD1 (6 bases). CDR3 size: 15 residues. The V gene's germline CDR1 is LGHNA and CDR2 YNFKEQ. V was cut by 7 bases and J by 4 bases, with 19 bases left in between. The DNA of the CDR3 is TGTGCCAGCAACGATTACAGGCTGGGGGCCTATGGCTACACCTTC. Amino acid sequence: CASNDYRLGAYGYTF.

The gene calls are TRBV7-2 and TRBJ2-7; no reliable D call. The V end lost 0 bases, the J end lost 4 bases, and 13 bases lay between the germline ends. Germline-derived CDR1 and CDR2 are SGHTA and FQGNSA. The CDR3 sequence is 15 residues long. CDR3 region: CASSLAVVGAYEQYF. The CDR3 DNA follows: TGTGCCAGCAGCTTAGCCGTAGTCGGAGCTTACGAGCAGTACTTC.

The rearrangement links TRBV2 to TRBJ1-1, with D maybe TRBD1 (6 bases). The germline V and J ends were trimmed by 6 bases and 8 bases, with 10 bases remaining between them. Germline CDR1 SNHLY, CDR2 FYNNEI. The CDR3 is 11 residues long. In nucleotides, the CDR3 is TGTGCCAGCAGGGTCGGGACAGAAGCTTTCTTT. Its protein product is CASRVGTEAFF.

V is TRBV20-1 and J is TRBJ2-7; TRBD1 might be the D (6 bases). CDR1 and CDR2 from the germline V gene are DFQATT and SNEGSKA (reference sequence). V dropped 3 bases and J dropped 2 bases, with 11 bases sitting between them. The CDR3 consists of 13 residues. In DNA, the CDR3 is TGCAGTGCTAGCACACGACAGGCCTACGAGCAGTACTTC. Protein: CSASTRQAYEQYF.

This clonotype was detected a few times. The chain links TRBV7-9 to TRBJ1-5; TRBD1 is a possible D gene (5 bases). The germline V gene has CDR1 SEHNR and CDR2 FQNEAQ (reference sequence). V gave up 5 bases and J gave up 7 bases, with 12 bases separating them. The length of the CDR3 is 13 residues. CDR3 amino acids: CASSLTGTQPQHF. CDR3 nucleotide sequence: TGTGCCAGCAGCCTTACAGGTACGCAGCCCCAGCATTTT. The complete variable domain, with remaining parts taken from reference TRBV7-9 and TRBJ1-5, reads DTGVSQNPRHKITKRGQNVTFRCDPISEHNRLYWYRQTLGQGPEFLTYFQNEAQLEKSRLLSDRFSAERPKGSFSTLEIQRTEQGDSAMYLCASSLTGTQPQHFGDGTRLSIL.

This clonotype rates as medium-sized. The V and J genes are TRBV4-2 and TRBJ2-5; D might be TRBD2 (5 bases). Trimming shortened V by 1 base and J by 5 bases, and 11 bases separated the two germline ends. This CDR3 contains 14 residues. Germline V gene data show CDR1 as LGHNA and CDR2 as YNFKEQ. This CDR3 reads CASSQGASRETQYF. Written as DNA, the CDR3 is TGTGCCAGCAGCCAAGGAGCTAGCAGGGAGACCCAGTACTTC.

This clonotype was counted between two and nine times. The V gene is TRBV6-1, the J gene TRBJ1-2; TRBD1 is a possible D gene (5 bases). V was clipped by 3 bases and J by 7 bases, with 9 bases between them. The CDR3 sequence is 12 residues long. The V gene's germline CDR1 is MNHNS and CDR2 SASEGT. The CDR3 here is CASSDLQGGYTF. CDR3 sequence (DNA): TGTGCCAGCAGTGATTTGCAGGGTGGCTACACCTTC.

This chain joins TRBV28 and TRBJ1-1; D not resolved. This CDR3 region has 18 residues. Trimming pared 7 bases from V and 3 bases from J, leaving 27 bases between. Germline loops: CDR1 MDHEN, CDR2 SYDVKM. The CDR3 is CASIPFMRRVELDTEAFF. In DNA form, the CDR3 reads TGTGCCAGCATCCCTTTTATGAGGAGGGTAGAACTCGACACTGAAGCTTTCTTT. The full variable domain, its missing parts supplied by reference TRBV28 and TRBJ1-1, is DVKVTQSSRYLVKRTGEKVFLECVQDMDHENMFWYRQDPGLGLRLIYFSYDVKMKEKGDIPEGYSVSREKKERFSLILESASTNQTSMYLCASIPFMRRVELDTEAFFGQGTRLTVV.

This chain joins TRBV19 and TRBJ2-1, with 7 bases identical to TRBD1. V trimming: 4 bases; J trimming: 8 bases; junction bases outside the gene matches: 14. There are 16 residues in the CDR3. The germline gives CDR1 LNHDA, CDR2 SQIVND (reference sequence). The CDR3 DNA reads as TGTGCCAGTAGTACACCACAGGGGACCGGTGGCCATGAGCAGTTCTTC. Translating it yields CASSTPQGTGGHEQFF.

This chain uses TRBV7-2 with TRBJ2-2, with 7 bases lining up with TRBD1. The trim removed 5 bases at V and 6 bases at J, leaving 12 bases unmatched. Germline CDR1 SGHTA, CDR2 FQGNSA. The CDR3 extends over 16 amino acids. The CDR3 coding sequence is TGTGCCAGCAGCCCAGACAGGGTGGTATGGTCCGGGGAGCTGTTTTTT. Translation: CASSPDRVVWSGELFF.

V usage is TRBV20-1 and J usage is TRBJ2-3; 9 positions match TRBD2. The length of the CDR3 is 15 residues. With V trimmed by 1 base and J by 0 bases, 2 bases remained unmatched. Germline-derived CDR1 and CDR2 are DFQATT and SNEGSKA (reference sequence). The CDR3 protein is CSARGLAESTDTQYF. The CDR3 region has the DNA TGCAGTGCTAGAGGACTAGCGGAGAGCACAGATACGCAGTATTTT.

V usage is TRBV12-3 or TRBV12-4 and J usage is TRBJ1-1; possible D gene TRBD1, 5 bases. CDR3 length equals 11 residues. The ends were cut back, 6 bases at V and 9 bases at J, with 11 bases in the middle. Here the CDR3 DNA reads TGTGCCAGCAGCTACACAGGTAAAGCTTTCTTT. This codes for CASSYTGKAFF.

This clonotype has just a few counts. V is TRBV7-8 and J is TRBJ2-7; D is uncertain. V was shortened by 0 bases and J by 2 bases, with 5 bases between the two germline ends. The CDR3 spans 13 residues. The V gene's germline CDR1 is SGHVS and CDR2 FQNEAQ. CDR3 region: CASSLAGPYEQYF. The CDR3 region has the DNA TGTGCCAGCAGCTTAGCGGGCCCCTACGAGCAGTACTTC.

The rearrangement uses TRBV6-1 and TRBJ2-5; 11 nucleotides line up with TRBD2. Losses at the gene ends were 4 bases for V and 4 bases for J; bases not matched to a gene: 5. Per the germline V gene, CDR1 is MNHNS and CDR2 is SASEGT. The CDR3 loop spans 15 amino acids. The CDR3 spells CASSVAGGPGETQYF. In DNA, the CDR3 is TGTGCCAGCAGTGTAGCGGGAGGGCCGGGAGAGACCCAGTACTTC.

This clonotype was counted a few times. The chain couples TRBV27 to TRBJ2-7; no reliable D call. Trimming left V 6 bases short and J 5 bases short, with 8 bases between. Per the germline V gene, CDR1 is MNHEY and CDR2 is SMNVEV (reference sequence). The CDR3 is 11 residues long. The CDR3: CASRIADEQYF. CDR3 DNA sequence: TGTGCCAGCAGGATTGCAGACGAGCAGTACTTC.

This clonotype was recorded a few times. The chain combines TRBV7-9 with TRBJ2-3, with 7 bases aligning to TRBD2. In germline, CDR1 is SEHNR, CDR2 FQNEAQ (reference sequence). With V trimmed by 0 bases and J by 3 bases, 3 bases remained unmatched. CDR3 length equals 15 residues. Written as DNA, the CDR3 is TGTGCCAGCAGCTTAGCCGCGGGAGTAACAGATACGCAGTATTTT. This encodes CASSLAAGVTDTQYF. Full variable domain (remainder filled in from reference TRBV7-9 and TRBJ2-3): DTGVSQNPRHKITKRGQNVTFRCDPISEHNRLYWYRQTLGQGPEFLTYFQNEAQLEKSRLLSDRFSAERPKGSFSTLEIQRTEQGDSAMYLCASSLAAGVTDTQYFGPGTRLTVL.

In this sample, this clonotype turned up a few times. The J gene is TRBJ2-7, the V gene TRBV5-8, with TRBD2 identical over 10 bases. The CDR3 covers 17 residues. Trimming at V came to 1 base and at J to 3 bases, leaving 10 bases not matched to a gene. The germline gives CDR1 SGHTS, CDR2 YDEGEE. The CDR3, as DNA: TGTGCCAGCAGCTTGATCAGGACTAGCGGAAGACACTACGAGCAGTACTTC. Protein sequence: CASSLIRTSGRHYEQYF.

V gene TRBV20-1 combines with J gene TRBJ1-5; D not certain. This CDR3 comprises 15 residues. In germline, CDR1 is DFQATT, CDR2 SNEGSKA (reference sequence). With 0 bases removed from V and 0 bases from J, the gap between germline ends came to 9 bases. The CDR3 region has the DNA TGCAGTGCTAGAGATAAGGTTTATAGCAATCAGCCCCAGCATTTT. The encoded protein is CSARDKVYSNQPQHF.

The table lists this clonotype with a few counts. The chain links TRBV10-1 to TRBJ2-5; 9 positions agree with TRBD1. This CDR3 contains 15 residues. CDR1 is WNHNN, CDR2 SYGVQD, per germline (reference sequence). Unmatched junction bases numbered 5, after V lost 5 bases and J lost 1 base. The CDR3 loop reads CASSPSGQGQETQYF. The CDR3 coding sequence is TGCGCCAGCAGTCCTTCGGGACAGGGCCAAGAGACCCAGTACTTC.

This clonotype was recorded a few times. The chain employs TRBV7-7 and TRBJ2-3; 9 bases agree with TRBD1. CDR3 size: 15 residues. V was pared by 5 bases and J by 1 base, with 4 bases of the junction left unmatched. Germline V gene lookup returns CDR1 SSHAT and CDR2 FNYEAQ (reference sequence). The CDR3 region is CASSQWTGGTDTQYF. The CDR3 DNA reads TGTGCCAGCAGCCAATGGACAGGGGGCACAGATACGCAGTATTTT. Full variable domain (remainder filled in from reference TRBV7-7 and TRBJ2-3): GAGVSQSPRYKVTKRGQDVTLRCDPISSHATLYWYQQALGQGPEFLTYFNYEAQPDKSGLPSDRFSAERPEGSISTLTIQRTEQRDSAMYRCASSQWTGGTDTQYFGPGTRLTVL.

The rearrangement uses TRBV20-1 and TRBJ2-1, with 12 bases matching TRBD2. Germline trimming cut 3 bases from V and 8 bases from J; bases unmatched to any gene: 11. The CDR3 covers 16 residues. Germline-derived CDR1 and CDR2 are DFQATT and SNEGSKA (reference sequence). DNA of the CDR3: TGCAGTGCTAGTTCTAGCGGGGGGGCCGCGGGTTATGAGCAGTTCTTC. It specifies CSASSSGGAAGYEQFF.

Only a few counts were recorded for this clonotype. V gene TRBV27 combines with J gene TRBJ1-6; D may be TRBD1 (5 bases). Between the trimmed V and J ends, which lost 3 bases and 4 bases, there was a span of 10 bases. Germline-derived CDR1 and CDR2 are MNHEY and SMNVEV (reference sequence). This CDR3 contains 15 residues. CDR3 protein: CASSFRDPYNSPLHF. CDR3 bases: TGTGCCAGCAGTTTCCGGGACCCATATAATTCACCCCTCCACTTT.

The chain is built from TRBV5-1 and TRBJ2-2; TRBD2 matches 8 bases. Unmatched junction bases numbered 7, after V lost 0 bases and J lost 6 bases. Germline lookup yields CDR1 SGHRS and CDR2 YFSETQ. The CDR3 has 16 residues. This chain's CDR3 is CASSLDGTSNSGELFF. CDR3 bases: TGCGCCAGCAGCTTGGATGGGACTAGTAATTCCGGGGAGCTGTTTTTT. Together with reference TRBV5-1 and TRBJ2-2, the CDR3 gives the full variable domain: KAGVTQTPRYLIKTRGQQVTLSCSPISGHRSVSWYQQTPGQGLQFLFEYFSETQRNKGNFPGRFSGRQFSNSRSEMNVSTLELGDSALYLCASSLDGTSNSGELFFGEGSRLTVL.

V gene TRBV10-3 combines with J gene TRBJ1-4, with 9 bases fitting TRBD1. There are 14 residues in the CDR3. Germline trimming cut 10 bases from V and 4 bases from J; bases unmatched to any gene: 7. Germline CDR1 reads ENHRY; CDR2 reads SYGVKD. This CDR3 is CASSGQGINEKLFF. The CDR3 coding sequence is TGTGCCAGCTCCGGACAGGGGATTAATGAAAAACTGTTTTTT.